This record covers a single TCR beta chain. The antigen remains unidentified. MiXCR was run by TCRdb on the reads, yielding one entry per CDR3 protein. Of 600,000 to 700,000 distinct CDR3 sequences listed, around 32% are singletons. This sample was taken from a study of T cell repertoires in cytomegalovirus infection. Across the study: Recently described HLA-C-restricted plus well-studied HLA-B-restricted CMV epitopes were used. Public TCR beta signatures provided an indication of both CMV infection and a matching HLA type. Overall study results and limits: Clonotype analysis showed dominance of the ex vivo response by HLA-C-restricted CMV-specific TCR beta clonotypes.

Germline V gives CDR1 DFQATT, CDR2 SNEGSKA (reference sequence). This CDR3 is 14 amino acids long. Trimming stripped 6 bases from V and 8 bases from J, with 21 bases between. The origin of this receptor is a human donor in good health (CMV status not recorded). Some clones in this sample may be carry-over from other donors' samples. The chain joins TRBV20-1 to TRBJ2-3; D possibly corresponds to TRBD1 (6 bases). The material was cultured PBMCs, obtained from culture after CMV antigen stimulation. CDR3 sequence: CSARGASGRRTQYF. DNA of the CDR3: TGCAGTGCCAGGGGAGCGTCCGGGCGACGTACGCAGTATTTT.